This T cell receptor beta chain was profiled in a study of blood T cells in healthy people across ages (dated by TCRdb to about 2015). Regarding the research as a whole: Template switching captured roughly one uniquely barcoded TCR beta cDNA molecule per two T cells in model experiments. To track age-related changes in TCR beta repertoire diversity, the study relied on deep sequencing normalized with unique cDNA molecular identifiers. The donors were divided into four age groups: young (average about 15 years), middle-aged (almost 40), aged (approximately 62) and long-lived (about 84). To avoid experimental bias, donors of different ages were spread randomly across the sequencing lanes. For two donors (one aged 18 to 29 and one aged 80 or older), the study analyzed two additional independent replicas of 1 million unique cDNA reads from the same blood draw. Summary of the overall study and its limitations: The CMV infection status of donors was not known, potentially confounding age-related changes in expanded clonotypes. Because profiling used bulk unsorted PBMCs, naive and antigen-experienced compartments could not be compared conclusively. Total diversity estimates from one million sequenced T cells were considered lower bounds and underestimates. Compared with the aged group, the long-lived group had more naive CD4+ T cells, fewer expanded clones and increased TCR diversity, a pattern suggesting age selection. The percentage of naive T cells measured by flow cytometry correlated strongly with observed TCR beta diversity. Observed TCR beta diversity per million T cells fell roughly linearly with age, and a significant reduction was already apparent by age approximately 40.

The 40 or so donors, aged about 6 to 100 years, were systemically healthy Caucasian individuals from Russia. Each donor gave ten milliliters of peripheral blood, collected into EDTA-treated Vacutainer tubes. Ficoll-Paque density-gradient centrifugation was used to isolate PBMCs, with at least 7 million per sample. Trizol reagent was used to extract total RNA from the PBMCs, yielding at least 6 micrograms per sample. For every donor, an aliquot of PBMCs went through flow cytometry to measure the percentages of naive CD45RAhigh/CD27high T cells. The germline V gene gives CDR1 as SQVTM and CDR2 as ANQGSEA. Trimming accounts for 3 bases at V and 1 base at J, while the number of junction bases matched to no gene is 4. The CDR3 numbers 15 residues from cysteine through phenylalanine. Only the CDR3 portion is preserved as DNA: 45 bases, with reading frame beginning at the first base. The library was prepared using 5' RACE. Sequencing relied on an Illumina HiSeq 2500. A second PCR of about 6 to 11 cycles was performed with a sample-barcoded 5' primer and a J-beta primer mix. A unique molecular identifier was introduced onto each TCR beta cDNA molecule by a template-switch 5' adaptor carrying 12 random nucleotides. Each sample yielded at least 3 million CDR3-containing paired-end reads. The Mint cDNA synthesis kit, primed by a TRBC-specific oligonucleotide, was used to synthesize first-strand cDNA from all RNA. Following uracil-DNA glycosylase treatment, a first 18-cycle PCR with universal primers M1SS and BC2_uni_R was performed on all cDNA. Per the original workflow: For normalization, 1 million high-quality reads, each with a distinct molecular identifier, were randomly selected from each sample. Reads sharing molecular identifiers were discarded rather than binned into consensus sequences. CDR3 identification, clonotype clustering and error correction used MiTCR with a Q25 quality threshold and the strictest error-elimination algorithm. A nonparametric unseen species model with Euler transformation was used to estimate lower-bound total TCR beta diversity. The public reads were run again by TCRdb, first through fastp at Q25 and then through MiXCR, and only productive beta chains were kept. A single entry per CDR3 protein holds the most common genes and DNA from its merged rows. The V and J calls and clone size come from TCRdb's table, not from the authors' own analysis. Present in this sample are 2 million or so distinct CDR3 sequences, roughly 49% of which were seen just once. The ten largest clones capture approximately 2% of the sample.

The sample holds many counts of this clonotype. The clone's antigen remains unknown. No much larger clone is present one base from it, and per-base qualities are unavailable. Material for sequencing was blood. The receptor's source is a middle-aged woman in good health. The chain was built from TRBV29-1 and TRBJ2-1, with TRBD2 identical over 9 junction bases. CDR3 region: CSVEGLASSYNEQFF. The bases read TGCAGCGTTGAGGGACTAGCTTCGTCCTACAATGAGCAGTTCTTC.